This record concerns one TCR beta chain sequence. Antigen: not known. The donors were part of the validation cohort of roughly 110 subjects. That cohort was separate from the first cohort, which comprised 700 or so subjects. The assay was immunoSEQ multiplex PCR, and TCRdb's table has in-frame clones only and misses some. The sample holds approximately 70,000 clones, roughly 92% seen once. This sample was taken from a study of cytomegalovirus exposure and HLA in healthy donors. Study-wide findings and caveats: Reports showed the classifier diagnosing cytomegalovirus status with high specificity and sensitivity. Rarity marked most TCR sequences, yet some public TCRs occurred in many donors.

Sequences were obtained from PBMCs. This sequence was found in a woman under 30 in good health and CMV-seronegative.

The CDR3 protein is CASSQVRTGGVSYTF. The CDR3, as DNA: TGTGCCAGCAGCCAAGTTCGGACAGGCGGGGTGAGCTACACCTTC. The gene calls are TRBV14 and TRBJ1-2; 7 bases match TRBD1. This CDR3 has 15 residues. Germline CDR1 reads SGHDN; CDR2 reads FVKESK. V gave up 1 base and J gave up 9 bases; unmatched junction bases: 11.